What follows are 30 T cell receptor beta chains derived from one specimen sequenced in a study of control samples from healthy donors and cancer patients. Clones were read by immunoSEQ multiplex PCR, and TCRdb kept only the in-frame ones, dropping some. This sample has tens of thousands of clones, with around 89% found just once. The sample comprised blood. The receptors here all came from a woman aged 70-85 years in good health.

The CDR3 loop reads CASNQAPYEAFF. In DNA, the CDR3 is TGTGCCAGCAATCAGGCTCCATATGAAGCTTTCTTT. This sequence joins TRBV12-3 or TRBV12-4 and TRBJ1-1; D is uncertain. The germline V and J ends were trimmed by 7 bases and 7 bases, with 13 bases remaining between them. The CDR3 totals 12 residues.

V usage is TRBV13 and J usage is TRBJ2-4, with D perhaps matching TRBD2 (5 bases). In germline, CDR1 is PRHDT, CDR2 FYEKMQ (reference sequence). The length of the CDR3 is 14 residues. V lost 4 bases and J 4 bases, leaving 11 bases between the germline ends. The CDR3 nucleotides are TGTGCCAGCAGCTGGGGAGCCTTAAAAAACATTCAGTACTTC. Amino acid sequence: CASSWGALKNIQYF.

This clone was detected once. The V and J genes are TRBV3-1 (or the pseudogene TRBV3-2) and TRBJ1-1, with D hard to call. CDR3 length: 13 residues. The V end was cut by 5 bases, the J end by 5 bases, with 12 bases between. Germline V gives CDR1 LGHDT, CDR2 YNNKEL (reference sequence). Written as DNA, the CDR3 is TGTGCCAGCAGCAACGCCCGTGGAACTGAAGCTTTCTTT. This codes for CASSNARGTEAFF.

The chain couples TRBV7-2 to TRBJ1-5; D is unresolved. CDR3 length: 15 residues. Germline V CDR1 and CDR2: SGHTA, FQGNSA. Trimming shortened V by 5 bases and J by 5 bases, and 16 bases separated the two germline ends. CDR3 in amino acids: CASSNGGRSDQPQHF. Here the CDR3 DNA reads TGTGCCAGCAGCAATGGAGGTAGGAGCGATCAGCCCCAGCATTTT.

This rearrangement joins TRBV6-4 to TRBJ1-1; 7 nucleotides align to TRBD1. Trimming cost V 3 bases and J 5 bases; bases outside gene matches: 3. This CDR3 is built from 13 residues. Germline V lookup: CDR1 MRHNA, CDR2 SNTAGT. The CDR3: CASSEQGGTEAFF. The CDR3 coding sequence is TGTGCCAGCAGTGAGCAGGGGGGGACTGAAGCTTTCTTT.

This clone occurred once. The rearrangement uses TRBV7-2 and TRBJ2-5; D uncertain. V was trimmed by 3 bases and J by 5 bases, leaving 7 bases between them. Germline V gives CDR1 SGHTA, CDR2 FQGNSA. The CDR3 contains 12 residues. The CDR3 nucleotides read TGTGCCAGCAGCTTCGGCTCGGAGACCCAGTACTTC. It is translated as CASSFGSETQYF.

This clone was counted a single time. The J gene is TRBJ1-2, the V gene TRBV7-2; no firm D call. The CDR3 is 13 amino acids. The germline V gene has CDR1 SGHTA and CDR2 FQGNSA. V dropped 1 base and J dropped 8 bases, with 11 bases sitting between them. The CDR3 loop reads CASSLDAIRGYTF. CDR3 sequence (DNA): TGTGCCAGCAGCTTAGATGCTATTCGGGGCTACACCTTC.

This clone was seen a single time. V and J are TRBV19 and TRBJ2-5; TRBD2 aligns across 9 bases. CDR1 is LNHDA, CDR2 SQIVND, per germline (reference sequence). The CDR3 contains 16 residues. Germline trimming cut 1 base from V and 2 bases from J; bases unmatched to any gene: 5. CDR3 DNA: TGTGCCAGTAGTATAGTGAGCGGGGGGCATCAAGAGACCCAGTACTTC. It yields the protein CASSIVSGGHQETQYF. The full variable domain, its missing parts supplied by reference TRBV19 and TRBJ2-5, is DGGITQSPKYLFRKEGQNVTLSCEQNLNHDAMYWYRQDPGQGLRLIYYSQIVNDFQKGDIAEGYSVSREKKESFPLTVTSAQKNPTAFYLCASSIVSGGHQETQYFGPGTRLLVL.

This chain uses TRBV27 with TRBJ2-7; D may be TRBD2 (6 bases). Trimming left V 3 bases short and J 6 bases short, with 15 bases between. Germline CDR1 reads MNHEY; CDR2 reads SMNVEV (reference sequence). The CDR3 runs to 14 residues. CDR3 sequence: CASSLERRGGEQYF. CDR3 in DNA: TGTGCCAGCAGTTTGGAGCGGAGGGGTGGCGAGCAGTACTTC.

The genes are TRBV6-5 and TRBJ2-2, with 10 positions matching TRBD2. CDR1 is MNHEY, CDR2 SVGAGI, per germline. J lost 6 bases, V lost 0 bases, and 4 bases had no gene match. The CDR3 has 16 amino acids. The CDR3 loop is CASSYSSLAGAGELFF. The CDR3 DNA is TGTGCCAGCAGTTACTCGAGTCTAGCGGGAGCCGGGGAGCTGTTTTTT.

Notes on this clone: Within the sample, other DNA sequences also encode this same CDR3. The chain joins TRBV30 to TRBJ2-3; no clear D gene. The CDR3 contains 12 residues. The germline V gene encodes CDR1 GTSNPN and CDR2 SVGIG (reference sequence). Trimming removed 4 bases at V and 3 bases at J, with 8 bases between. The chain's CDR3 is CAWTPSTDTQYF. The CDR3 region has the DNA TGTGCCTGGACGCCTTCAACAGATACGCAGTATTTT.

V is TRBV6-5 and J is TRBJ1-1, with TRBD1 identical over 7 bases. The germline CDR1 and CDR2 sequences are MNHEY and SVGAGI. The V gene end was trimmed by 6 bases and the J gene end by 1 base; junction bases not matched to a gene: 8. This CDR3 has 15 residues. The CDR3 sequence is CASRDWGTANTEAFF. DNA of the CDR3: TGTGCCAGCAGGGATTGGGGGACAGCGAACACTGAAGCTTTCTTT.

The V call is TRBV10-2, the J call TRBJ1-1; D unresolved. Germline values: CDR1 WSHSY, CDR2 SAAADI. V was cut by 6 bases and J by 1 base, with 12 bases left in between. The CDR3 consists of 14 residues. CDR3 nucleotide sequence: TGCGCCAGCAGAGAGCAGTTCCGGAACACTGAAGCTTTCTTT. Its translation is CASREQFRNTEAFF.

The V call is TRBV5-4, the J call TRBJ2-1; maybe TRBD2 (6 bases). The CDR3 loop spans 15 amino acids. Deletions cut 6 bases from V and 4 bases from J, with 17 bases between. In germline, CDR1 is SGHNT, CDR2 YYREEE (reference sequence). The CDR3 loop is CASNVQVAGYNEQFF. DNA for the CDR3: TGTGCCAGCAATGTACAGGTGGCGGGGTACAATGAGCAGTTCTTC.

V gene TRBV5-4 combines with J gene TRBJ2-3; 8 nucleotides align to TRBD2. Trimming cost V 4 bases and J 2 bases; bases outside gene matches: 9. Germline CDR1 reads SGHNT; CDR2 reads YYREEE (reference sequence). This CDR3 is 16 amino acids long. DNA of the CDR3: TGTGCCAGCAGCCGGGGGGGTGCAGGAAACACAGATACGCAGTATTTT. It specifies CASSRGGAGNTDTQYF.

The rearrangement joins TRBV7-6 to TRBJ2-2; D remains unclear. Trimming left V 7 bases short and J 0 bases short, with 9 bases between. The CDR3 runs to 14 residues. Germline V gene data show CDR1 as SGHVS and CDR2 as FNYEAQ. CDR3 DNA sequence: TGTGCCAGCACCCCTGATCCGAACACCGGGGAGCTGTTTTTT. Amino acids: CASTPDPNTGELFF.

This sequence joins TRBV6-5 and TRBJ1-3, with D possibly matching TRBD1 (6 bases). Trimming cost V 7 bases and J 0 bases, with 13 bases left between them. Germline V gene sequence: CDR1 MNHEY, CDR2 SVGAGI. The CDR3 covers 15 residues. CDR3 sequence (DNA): TGTGCCAGCAAGGGGGACTCCTTCTCTGGAAACACCATATATTTT. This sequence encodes CASKGDSFSGNTIYF.

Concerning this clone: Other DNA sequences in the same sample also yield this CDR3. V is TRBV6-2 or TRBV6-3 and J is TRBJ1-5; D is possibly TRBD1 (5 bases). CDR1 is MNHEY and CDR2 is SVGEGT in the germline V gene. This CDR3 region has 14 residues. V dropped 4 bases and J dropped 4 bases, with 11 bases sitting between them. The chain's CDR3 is CASSSTGTNQPQHF. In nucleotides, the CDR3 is TGTGCCAGCAGTTCTACGGGGACGAATCAGCCCCAGCATTTT.

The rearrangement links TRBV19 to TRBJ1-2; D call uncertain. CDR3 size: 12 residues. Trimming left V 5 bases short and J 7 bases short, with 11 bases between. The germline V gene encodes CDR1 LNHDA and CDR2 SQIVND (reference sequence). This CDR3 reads CASSAARGGYTF. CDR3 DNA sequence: TGTGCCAGTAGTGCGGCTCGGGGTGGCTACACCTTC.

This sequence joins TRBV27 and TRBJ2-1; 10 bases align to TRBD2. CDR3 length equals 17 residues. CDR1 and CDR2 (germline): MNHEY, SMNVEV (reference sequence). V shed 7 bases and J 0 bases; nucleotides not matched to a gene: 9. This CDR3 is CASNLGGLAISYNEQFF. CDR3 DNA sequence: TGTGCCAGCAATTTGGGGGGACTAGCGATCTCCTACAATGAGCAGTTCTTC.

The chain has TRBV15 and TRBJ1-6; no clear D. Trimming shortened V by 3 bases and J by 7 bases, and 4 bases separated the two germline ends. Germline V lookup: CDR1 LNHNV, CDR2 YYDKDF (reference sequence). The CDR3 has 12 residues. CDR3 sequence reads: CATSSVNSPLHF. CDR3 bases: TGTGCCACCAGCAGTGTAAATTCACCCCTCCACTTT.

The CDR3 DNA sequence: TGCGCCAGCAGCCGGACAGGCCGCAATCAGCCCCAGCATTTT. Protein: CASSRTGRNQPQHF. The J gene is TRBJ1-5, the V gene TRBV5-1, with 7 nucleotides matching TRBD1. The V and J ends lost 4 bases and 2 bases, in that order; junction bases with no gene match: 3. The CDR3 extends over 14 amino acids. CDR1 and CDR2 (germline): SGHRS, YFSETQ.

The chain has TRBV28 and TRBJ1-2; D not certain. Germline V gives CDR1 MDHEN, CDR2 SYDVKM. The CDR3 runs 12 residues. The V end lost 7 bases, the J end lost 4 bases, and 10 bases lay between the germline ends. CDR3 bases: TGTGCCAGCATAGGGAGTGTCTATGGCTACACCTTC. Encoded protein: CASIGSVYGYTF.

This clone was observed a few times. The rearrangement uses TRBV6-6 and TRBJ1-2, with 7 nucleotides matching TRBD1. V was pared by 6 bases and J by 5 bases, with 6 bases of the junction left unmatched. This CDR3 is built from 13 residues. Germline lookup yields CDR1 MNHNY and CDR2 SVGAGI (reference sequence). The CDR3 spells CASRRDRAYGYTF. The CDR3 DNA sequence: TGTGCCAGCAGACGGGACAGAGCTTATGGCTACACCTTC.

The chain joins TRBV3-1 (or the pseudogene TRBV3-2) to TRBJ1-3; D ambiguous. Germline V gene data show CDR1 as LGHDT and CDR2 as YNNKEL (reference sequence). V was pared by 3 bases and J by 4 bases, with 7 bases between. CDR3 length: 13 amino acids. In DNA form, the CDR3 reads TGTGCCAGCAGCCACACACAGGGAAACACCATATATTTT. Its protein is CASSHTQGNTIYF.

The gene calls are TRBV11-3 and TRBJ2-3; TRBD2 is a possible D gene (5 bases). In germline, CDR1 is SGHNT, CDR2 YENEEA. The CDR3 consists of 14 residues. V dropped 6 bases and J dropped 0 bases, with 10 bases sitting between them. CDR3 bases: TGTGCCAGCAGTCCAACTAGAAGCACAGATACGCAGTATTTT. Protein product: CASSPTRSTDTQYF. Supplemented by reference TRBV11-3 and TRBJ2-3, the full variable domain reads EAGVVQSPRYKIIEKKQPVAFWCNPISGHNTLYWYLQNLGQGPELLIRYENEEAVDDSQLPKDRFSAERLKGVDSTLKIQPAELGDSAVYLCASSPTRSTDTQYFGPGTRLTVL.

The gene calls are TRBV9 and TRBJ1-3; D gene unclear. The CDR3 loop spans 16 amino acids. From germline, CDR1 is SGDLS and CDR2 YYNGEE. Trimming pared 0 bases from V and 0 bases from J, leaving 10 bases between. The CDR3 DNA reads TGTGCCAGCAGCGTAGGGCCTCCTCACTCTGGAAACACCATATATTTT. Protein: CASSVGPPHSGNTIYF. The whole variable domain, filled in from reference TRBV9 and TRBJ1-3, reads DSGVTQTPKHLITATGQRVTLRCSPRSGDLSVYWYQQSLDQGLQFLIQYYNGEERAKGNILERFSAQQFPDLHSELNLSSLELGDSALYFCASSVGPPHSGNTIYFGEGSWLTVV.

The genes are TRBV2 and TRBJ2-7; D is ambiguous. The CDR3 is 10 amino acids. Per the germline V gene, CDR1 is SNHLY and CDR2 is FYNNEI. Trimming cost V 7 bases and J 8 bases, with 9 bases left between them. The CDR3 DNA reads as TGTGCCAGCACCGACCTAAAGCAGTACTTC. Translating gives CASTDLKQYF.

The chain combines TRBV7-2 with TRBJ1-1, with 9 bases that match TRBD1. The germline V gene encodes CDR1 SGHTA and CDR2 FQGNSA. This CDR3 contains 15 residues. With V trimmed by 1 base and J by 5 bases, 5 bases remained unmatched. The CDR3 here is CASSLGGTGRTEAFF. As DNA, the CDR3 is TGTGCCAGCAGCTTAGGGGGGACAGGGCGGACTGAAGCTTTCTTT.

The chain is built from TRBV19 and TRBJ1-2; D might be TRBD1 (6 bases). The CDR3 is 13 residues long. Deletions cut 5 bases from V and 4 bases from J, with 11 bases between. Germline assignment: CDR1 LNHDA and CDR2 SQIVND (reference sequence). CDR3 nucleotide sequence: TGTGCCAGTAGTCCAGGGGAGGCCTATGGCTACACCTTC. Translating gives CASSPGEAYGYTF.